Listed here is a single T cell receptor (beta chain). Its antigen is unknown. Germline V lookup: CDR1 LGHNA, CDR2 YSLEER. This CDR3 region has 15 residues. The V end lost 0 bases, the J end lost 6 bases, and 12 bases lay between the germline ends. Time point denoted: week 47, end of study. The content of each vaccine dose was 300 ug of mutant IDH1 20-mer peptide, and topical imiquimod accompanied it. Eight vaccine doses were administered to patients at weeks 1, 3, 5, 7, 11, 15, 19 and 23. The astrocytomas were IDH1-mutant, ATRX-negative, and WHO grade 3 or 4. This entry belongs to a study of a mutant IDH1 vaccine in newly diagnosed glioma. Study summary: Vaccines were first given 4-6 weeks after radiotherapy alone, or with temozolomide cycles. Study-wide findings and caveats: Changes in top peripheral clonotypes did not appear linked to pseudoprogression.

Using immunoSEQ multiplex PCR, the repertoire was profiled, and TCRdb retains in-frame clones only, with some absent. The sample has around 33,000 clones; approximately 87% are singletons. This clonotype originated in a woman aged 25 to 45 with glioma. The source was PBMCs, collected from a glioma patient whose treatment included an IDH1 peptide vaccine. The rearrangement uses TRBV4-3 and TRBJ2-1, with D maybe TRBD2 (7 bases). CDR3 DNA sequence: TGCGCCAGCAGCCAAGATCGACGGGGGGCCAATGAGCAGTTCTTC. Protein: CASSQDRRGANEQFF.